The 3 T cell receptor beta chains presented below share a single source sample, sequenced in a study of vaccination and CD4 T cells after COVID-19. With the Oncomine TCR Beta short-read assay, DNA from cultured CD4+ T cells was sequenced. TCRdb reprocessed the PCR reads via MiXCR and lists one record per CDR3 protein. The repertoire consists of approximately 22,000 distinct CDR3 sequences, with 42% occurring once and the leading ten covering 9% to 10%. This sample's time point: late sampling 161 to 241 days after vaccination in three convalescent patients. The treatment was: 10-day PBMC culture with coronavirus spike peptide pools or control peptides (ViraFEST assay). These TCRs are of unknown antigen specificity. Sequenced material: CD4+ T cells from blood, cultured in vitro, taken about 7 months after SARS-CoV-2 vaccination. These receptors all come from a human donor who had recovered from COVID-19.

This clonotype has just a few counts. This chain uses TRBV20-1 with TRBJ2-1; 11 nucleotides agree with TRBD2. This CDR3 has 17 amino acids. Germline-derived CDR1 and CDR2 are DFQATT and SNEGSKA (reference sequence). J lost 4 bases, V lost 0 bases, and 8 bases had no gene match. The CDR3 DNA reads TGCAGTGCTAGAGAGAGGGGACTAGCGGCAACTTACAATGAGCAGTTCTTC. This codes for CSARERGLAATYNEQFF.

This clonotype has only a few counts. The CDR3 DNA follows: TGTGCCAGCAGCTTTAGGAGGGAAAACACCATATATTTT. Translating it yields CASSFRRENTIYF. This sequence joins TRBV7-2 and TRBJ1-3; D is unresolved. The length of the CDR3 is 13 residues. Germline V gives CDR1 SGHTA, CDR2 FQGNSA. V gave up 3 bases and J gave up 6 bases, with 9 bases separating them.

The rearrangement joins TRBV10-3 to TRBJ1-1, with TRBD1 matching 9 bases. CDR3 length: 16 residues. CDR1 is ENHRY, CDR2 SYGVKD, per germline. Trimming at V came to 6 bases and at J to 6 bases, leaving 14 bases not matched to a gene. Here the CDR3 reads CAISGLNRGPKAEAFF. For the CDR3, the DNA is TGTGCCATCAGCGGATTAAACAGGGGGCCTAAGGCTGAAGCTTTCTTT.